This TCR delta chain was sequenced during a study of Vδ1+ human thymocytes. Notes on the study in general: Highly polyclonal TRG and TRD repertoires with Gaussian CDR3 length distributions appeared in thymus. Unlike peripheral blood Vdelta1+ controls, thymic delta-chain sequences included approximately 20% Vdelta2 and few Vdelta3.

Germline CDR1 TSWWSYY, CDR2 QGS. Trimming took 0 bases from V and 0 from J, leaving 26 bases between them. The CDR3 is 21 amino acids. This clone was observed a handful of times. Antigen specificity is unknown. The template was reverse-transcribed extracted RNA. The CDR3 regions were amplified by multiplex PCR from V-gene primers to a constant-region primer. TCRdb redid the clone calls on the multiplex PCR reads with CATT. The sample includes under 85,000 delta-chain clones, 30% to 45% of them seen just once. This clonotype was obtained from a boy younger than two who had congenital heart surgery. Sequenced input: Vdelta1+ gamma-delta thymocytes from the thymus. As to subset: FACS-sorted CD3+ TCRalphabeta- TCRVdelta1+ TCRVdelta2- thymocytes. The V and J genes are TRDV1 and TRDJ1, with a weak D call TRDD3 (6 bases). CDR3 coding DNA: TGTGCTCTTGGGGAACTGCCCCTACGAAAGGGTACTGGGAGGTACACCGATAAACTCATCTTT. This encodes CALGELPLRKGTGRYTDKLIF.